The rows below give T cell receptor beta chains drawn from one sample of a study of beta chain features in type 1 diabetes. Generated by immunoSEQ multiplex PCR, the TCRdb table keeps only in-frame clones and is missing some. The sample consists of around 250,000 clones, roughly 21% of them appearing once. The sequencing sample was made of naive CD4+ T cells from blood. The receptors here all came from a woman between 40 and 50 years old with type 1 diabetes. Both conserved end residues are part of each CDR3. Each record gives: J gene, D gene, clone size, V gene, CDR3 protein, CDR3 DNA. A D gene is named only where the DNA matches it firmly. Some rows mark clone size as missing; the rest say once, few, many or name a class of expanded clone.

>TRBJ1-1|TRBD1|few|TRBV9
CASSVGTDYTEAFF
TGTGCCAGCAGCGTTGGGACAGATTACACTGAAGCTTTCTTT
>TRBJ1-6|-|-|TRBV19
CASSIVGEYSGNSPLHF
TGTGCCAGTAGTATAGTTGGGGAGTATTCGGGTAATTCACCCCTCCACTTT
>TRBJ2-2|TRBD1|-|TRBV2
CASRDRGLGELFF
TGTGCCAGCAGGGACAGGGGGCTCGGGGAGCTGTTTTTT
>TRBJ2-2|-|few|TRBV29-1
CSVEGESGELFF
TGCAGCGTTGAGGGAGAGTCCGGGGAGCTGTTTTTT
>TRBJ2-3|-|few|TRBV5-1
CASSEIASDTQYF
TGCGCCAGCAGCGAGATAGCGTCAGATACGCAGTATTTT
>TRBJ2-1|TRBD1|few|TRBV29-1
CSVELGTGSSYNEQFF
TGCAGCGTTGAATTAGGGACAGGTAGCTCCTACAATGAGCAGTTCTTC
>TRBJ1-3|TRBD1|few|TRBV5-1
CASSLDGTGPNTIYF
TGCGCCAGCAGCTTGGATGGGACAGGCCCCAACACCATATATTTT
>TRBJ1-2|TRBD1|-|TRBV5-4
CASSLGQGPGYTF
TGTGCCAGCAGCTTGGGACAGGGGCCTGGCTACACCTTC
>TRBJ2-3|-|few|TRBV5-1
CASSLGDRSTDTQYF
TGCGCCAGCAGCTTGGGAGACAGAAGCACAGATACGCAGTATTTT
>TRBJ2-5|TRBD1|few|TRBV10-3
CAIRTPGQDTQYF
TGTGCCATCAGAACTCCGGGACAGGATACCCAGTACTTC
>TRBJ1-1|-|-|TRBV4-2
CASSHGTGNTEAFF
TGTGCCAGCAGCCACGGAACGGGGAACACTGAAGCTTTCTTT
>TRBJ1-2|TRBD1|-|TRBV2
CASSAGQSYGYTF
TGTGCCAGCAGTGCGGGACAGAGCTATGGCTACACCTTC
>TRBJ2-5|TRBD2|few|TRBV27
CASVTRLAGVETQYF
TGTGCCAGCGTGACCCGACTAGCGGGGGTGGAGACCCAGTACTTC
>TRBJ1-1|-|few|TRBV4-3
CASSQDRWRNFEAFF
TGCGCCAGCAGCCAAGATCGGTGGCGGAACTTTGAAGCTTTCTTT
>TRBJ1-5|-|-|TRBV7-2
CASSPRGPGEPQHF
TGTGCCAGCAGCCCCCGTGGCCCGGGGGAGCCCCAGCATTTT
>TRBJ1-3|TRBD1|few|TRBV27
CASSFRGLDGNTIYF
TGTGCCAGCAGTTTCAGGGGGCTGGATGGAAACACCATATATTTT
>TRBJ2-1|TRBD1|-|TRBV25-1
CASCGQGRWEQFF
TGTGCCAGCTGCGGACAGGGTCGCTGGGAGCAGTTCTTC
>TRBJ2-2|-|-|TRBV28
CASRTNTGELFF
TGTGCCAGCAGGACTAACACCGGGGAGCTGTTTTTT
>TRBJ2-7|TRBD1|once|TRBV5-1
CASSEQGAGEQYF
TGCGCCAGCAGCGAACAGGGGGCGGGGGAGCAGTACTTC
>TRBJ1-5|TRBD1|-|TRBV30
CAWSEQGAAQPQHF
TGTGCCTGGAGTGAACAGGGGGCTGCTCAGCCCCAGCATTTT
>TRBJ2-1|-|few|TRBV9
CASSYIAGVPYNEQFF
TGTGCCAGCAGCTACATCGCAGGGGTCCCCTACAATGAGCAGTTCTTC
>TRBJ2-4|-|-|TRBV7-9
CASSLVRSPADIQYF
TGTGCCAGCAGCTTAGTAAGGTCCCCGGCGGACATTCAGTACTTC
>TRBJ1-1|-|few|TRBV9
CASSSRGSGGRTEAFF
TGTGCCAGCAGCTCCCGAGGTTCGGGGGGGAGGACTGAAGCTTTCTTT
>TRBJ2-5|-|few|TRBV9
CASSVAGSETQYF
TGTGCCAGCAGCGTAGCAGGGTCCGAGACCCAGTACTTC
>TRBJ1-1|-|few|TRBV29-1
CSVVPGYTEAFF
TGCAGCGTTGTCCCGGGATACACTGAAGCTTTCTTT
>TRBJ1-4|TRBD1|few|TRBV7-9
CASSYGTDDEKLFF
TGTGCCAGCAGTTACGGGACAGACGATGAAAAACTGTTTTTT
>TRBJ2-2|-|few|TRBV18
CASSPGQISNTGELFF
TGTGCCAGCTCACCCGGACAGATTTCGAACACCGGGGAGCTGTTTTTT
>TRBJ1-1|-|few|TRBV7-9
CASSLQGKDTEAFF
TGTGCCAGCAGCCTACAGGGAAAAGACACTGAAGCTTTCTTT
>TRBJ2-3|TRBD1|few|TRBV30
CAWSNGQGHTDTQYF
TGTGCCTGGTCAAACGGACAGGGCCATACAGATACGCAGTATTTT
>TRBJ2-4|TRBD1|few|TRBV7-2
CASSPHGQVFQYF
TGTGCCAGCAGCCCCCACGGACAGGTCTTTCAGTACTTC
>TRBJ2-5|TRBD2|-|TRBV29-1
CSTSGSQETQYF
TGCAGCACGAGCGGGAGCCAAGAGACCCAGTACTTC
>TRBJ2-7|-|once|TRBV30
CAWSVLPGEQYF
TGTGCCTGGAGTGTACTCCCGGGAGAGCAGTACTTC
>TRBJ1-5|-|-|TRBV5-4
CASSSPGQPQHF
TGTGCCAGCAGCTCCCCCGGGCAGCCCCAGCATTTT
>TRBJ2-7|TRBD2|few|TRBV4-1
CASSPDAAGVTYEQYF
TGCGCCAGCAGCCCTGATGCAGCGGGGGTTACCTACGAGCAGTACTTC
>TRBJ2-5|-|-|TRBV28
CASSLFQGPRGETQYF
TGTGCCAGCAGTTTATTTCAGGGGCCCCGCGGGGAGACCCAGTACTTC
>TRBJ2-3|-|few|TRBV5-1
CASALAALPSTDTQYF
TGCGCCAGCGCCCTGGCTGCCCTGCCCAGCACAGATACGCAGTATTTT
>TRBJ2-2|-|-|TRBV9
CASSPIRLQGTGELFF
TGTGCCAGCAGCCCTATCCGATTACAGGGCACCGGGGAGCTGTTTTTT
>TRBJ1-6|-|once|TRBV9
CASSVDDSTPLHF
TGTGCCAGCAGCGTAGACGACTCGACACCCCTCCACTTT
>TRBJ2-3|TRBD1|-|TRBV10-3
CASAGTGAADTQYF
TGTGCCTCAGCGGGGACAGGGGCCGCAGATACGCAGTATTTT
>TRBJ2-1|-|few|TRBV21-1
CASSNDTAVPPQVF
TGTGCCAGCAGCAATGACACGGCCGTTCCCCCGCAGGTCTTC
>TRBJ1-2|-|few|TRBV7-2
CASSPPGAVYGYTF
TGTGCCAGCAGCCCCCCTGGGGCGGTCTATGGCTACACCTTC
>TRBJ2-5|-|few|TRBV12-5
CASGLGQFLGETQYF
TGTGCTAGTGGTTTGGGACAGTTCCTGGGGGAGACCCAGTACTTC
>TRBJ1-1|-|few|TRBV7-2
CASSLFAGADPEAFF
TGTGCCAGCAGCTTATTCGCAGGGGCCGACCCTGAAGCTTTCTTT
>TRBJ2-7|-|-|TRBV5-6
CASAGASEQYF
TGTGCCAGCGCAGGGGCGAGCGAGCAGTACTTC
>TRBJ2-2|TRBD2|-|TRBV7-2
CASSLAGGTGELFF
TGTGCCAGCAGCTTAGCGGGGGGGACCGGGGAGCTGTTTTTT
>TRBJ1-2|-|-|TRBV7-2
CASRSTGISGYTF
TGTGCCAGCAGGTCCACAGGGATCTCTGGCTACACCTTC
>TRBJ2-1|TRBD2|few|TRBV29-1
CSVRGRGYNEQFF
TGCAGCGTTCGTGGGAGGGGCTACAATGAGCAGTTCTTC
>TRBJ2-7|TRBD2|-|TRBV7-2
CASSLGGLAEQYF
TGTGCCAGCAGCTTAGGGGGACTAGCCGAGCAGTACTTC
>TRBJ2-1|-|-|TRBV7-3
CASSLDVSSYNEQFF
TGTGCCAGCAGCCTAGACGTCAGCTCCTACAATGAGCAGTTCTTC
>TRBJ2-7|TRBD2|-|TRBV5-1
CASSLERGAAYEQYF
TGCGCCAGCAGCTTGGAGCGGGGGGCAGCCTACGAGCAGTACTTC
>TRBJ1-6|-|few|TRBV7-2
CASSPTWGGGNSPLHF
TGTGCCAGCAGCCCAACGTGGGGGGGCGGCAATTCACCCCTCCACTTT
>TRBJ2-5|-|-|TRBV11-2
CASSYTAGGLETQYF
TGTGCCAGCAGCTACACCGCGGGCGGATTGGAGACCCAGTACTTC